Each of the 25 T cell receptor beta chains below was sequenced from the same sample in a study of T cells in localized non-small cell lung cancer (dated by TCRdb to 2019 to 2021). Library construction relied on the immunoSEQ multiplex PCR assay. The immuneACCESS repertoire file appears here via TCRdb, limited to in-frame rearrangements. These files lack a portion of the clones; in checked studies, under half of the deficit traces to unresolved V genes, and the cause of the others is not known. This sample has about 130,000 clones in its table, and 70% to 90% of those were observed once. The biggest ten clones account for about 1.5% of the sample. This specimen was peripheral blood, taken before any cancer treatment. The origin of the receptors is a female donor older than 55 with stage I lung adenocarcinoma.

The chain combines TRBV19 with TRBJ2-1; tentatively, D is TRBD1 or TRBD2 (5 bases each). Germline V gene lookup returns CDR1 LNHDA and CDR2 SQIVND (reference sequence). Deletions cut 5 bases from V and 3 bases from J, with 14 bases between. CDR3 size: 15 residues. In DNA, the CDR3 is TGTGCCAGTAGTTACGGGGCGTCGGGCTACAATGAGCAGTTCTTC. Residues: CASSYGASGYNEQFF. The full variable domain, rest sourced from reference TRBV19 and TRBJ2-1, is DGGITQSPKYLFRKEGQNVTLSCEQNLNHDAMYWYRQDPGQGLRLIYYSQIVNDFQKGDIAEGYSVSREKKESFPLTVTSAQKNPTAFYLCASSYGASGYNEQFFGPGTRLTVL.

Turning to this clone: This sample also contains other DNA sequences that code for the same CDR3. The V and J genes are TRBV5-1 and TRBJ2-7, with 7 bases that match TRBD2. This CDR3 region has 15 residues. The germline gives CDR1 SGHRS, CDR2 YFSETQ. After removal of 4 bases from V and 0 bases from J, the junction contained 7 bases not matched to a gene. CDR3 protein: CASSPDPSGSYEQYF. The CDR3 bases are TGCGCCAGCAGCCCGGACCCTAGCGGCTCCTACGAGCAGTACTTC. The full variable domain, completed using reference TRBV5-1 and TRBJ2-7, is KAGVTQTPRYLIKTRGQQVTLSCSPISGHRSVSWYQQTPGQGLQFLFEYFSETQRNKGNFPGRFSGRQFSNSRSEMNVSTLELGDSALYLCASSPDPSGSYEQYFGPGTRLTVT.

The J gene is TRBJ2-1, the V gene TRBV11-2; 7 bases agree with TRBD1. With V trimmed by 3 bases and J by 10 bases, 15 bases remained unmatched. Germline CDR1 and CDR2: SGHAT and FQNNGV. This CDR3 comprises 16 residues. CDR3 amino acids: CASSLALTIGGLEQFF. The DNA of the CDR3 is TGTGCCAGCAGCTTGGCCCTGACTATAGGGGGCCTCGAGCAGTTCTTC. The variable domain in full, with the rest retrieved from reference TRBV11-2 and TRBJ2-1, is EAGVAQSPRYKIIEKRQSVAFWCNPISGHATLYWYQQILGQGPKLLIQFQNNGVVDDSQLPKDRFSAERLKGVDSTLKIQPAKLEDSAVYLCASSLALTIGGLEQFFGPGTRLTVL.

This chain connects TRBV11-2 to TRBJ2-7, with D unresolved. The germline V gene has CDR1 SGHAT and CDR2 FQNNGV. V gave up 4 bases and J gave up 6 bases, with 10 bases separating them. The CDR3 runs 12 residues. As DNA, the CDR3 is TGTGCCAGCAGCTCCTCTACGAGCGAGCAGTACTTC. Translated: CASSSSTSEQYF.

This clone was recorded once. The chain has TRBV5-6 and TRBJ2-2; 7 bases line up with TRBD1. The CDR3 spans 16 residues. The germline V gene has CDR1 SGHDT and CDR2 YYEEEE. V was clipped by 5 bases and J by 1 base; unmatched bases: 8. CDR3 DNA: TGTGCCAGCAGATTTCGGACAGGTCAGAACACCGGGGAGCTGTTTTTT. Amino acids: CASRFRTGQNTGELFF.

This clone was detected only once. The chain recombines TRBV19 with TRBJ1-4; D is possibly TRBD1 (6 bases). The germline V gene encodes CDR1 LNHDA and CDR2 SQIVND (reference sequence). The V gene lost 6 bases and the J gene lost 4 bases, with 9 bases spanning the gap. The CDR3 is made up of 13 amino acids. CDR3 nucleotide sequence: TGTGCCAGTAGGGACAGACTTAATGAAAAACTGTTTTTT. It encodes CASRDRLNEKLFF.

The CDR3 sequence is CASTFSRRAGRNNEQFF. The CDR3 nucleotides read TGTGCCAGCACTTTCTCCCGTCGGGCAGGGAGAAACAATGAGCAGTTCTTC. The chain joins TRBV28 to TRBJ2-1; D might be TRBD1 or TRBD2, each matching 5 bases. The germline V gene encodes CDR1 MDHEN and CDR2 SYDVKM. The CDR3 runs 17 residues. V shed 7 bases and J shed 5 bases, with 24 bases lying between them.

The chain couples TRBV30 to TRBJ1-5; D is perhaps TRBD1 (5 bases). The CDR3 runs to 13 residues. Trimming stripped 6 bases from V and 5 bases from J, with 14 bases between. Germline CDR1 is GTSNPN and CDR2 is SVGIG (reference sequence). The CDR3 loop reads CACRGGGDQPQHF. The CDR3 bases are TGTGCCTGCCGCGGGGGAGGGGATCAGCCCCAGCATTTT.

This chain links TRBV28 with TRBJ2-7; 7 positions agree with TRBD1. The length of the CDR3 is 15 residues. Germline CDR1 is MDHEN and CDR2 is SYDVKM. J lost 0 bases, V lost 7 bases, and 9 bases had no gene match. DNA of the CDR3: TGTGCCAGCAACAAGGACAGGCCGAGCTCCTACGAGCAGTACTTC. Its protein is CASNKDRPSSYEQYF.

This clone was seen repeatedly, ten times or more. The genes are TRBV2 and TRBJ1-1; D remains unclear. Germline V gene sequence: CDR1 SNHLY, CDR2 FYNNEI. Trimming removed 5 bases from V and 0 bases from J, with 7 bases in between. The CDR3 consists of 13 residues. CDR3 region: CASSSNLNTEAFF. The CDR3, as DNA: TGTGCCAGCAGTTCCAATCTGAACACTGAAGCTTTCTTT.

The CDR3 region has the DNA TGTGCCAGCAGCTATTTGGAAGGAGTGGGTGAGCAGTTCTTC. Amino acid sequence: CASSYLEGVGEQFF. The V gene is TRBV7-9, the J gene TRBJ2-1; D unresolved. Looked up from germline, CDR1 is SEHNR and CDR2 is FQNEAQ (reference sequence). The V and J ends lost 4 bases and 9 bases respectively, with 16 bases between them. The CDR3 extends over 14 amino acids.

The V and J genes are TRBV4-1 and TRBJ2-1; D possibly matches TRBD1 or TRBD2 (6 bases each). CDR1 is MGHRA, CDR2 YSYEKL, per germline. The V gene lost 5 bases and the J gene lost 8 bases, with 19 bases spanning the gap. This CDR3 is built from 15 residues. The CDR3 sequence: CASSLETGGYYEQFF. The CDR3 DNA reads TGCGCCAGCAGCTTGGAGACAGGAGGGTACTATGAGCAGTTCTTC.

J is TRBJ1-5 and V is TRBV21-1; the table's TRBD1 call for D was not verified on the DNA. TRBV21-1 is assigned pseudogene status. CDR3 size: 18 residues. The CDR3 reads CASSRKLTGIYSNQPQHF. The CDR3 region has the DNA TGTGCCAGCAGCAGGAAGCTAACAGGGATTTATAGCAATCAGCCCCAGCATTTT.

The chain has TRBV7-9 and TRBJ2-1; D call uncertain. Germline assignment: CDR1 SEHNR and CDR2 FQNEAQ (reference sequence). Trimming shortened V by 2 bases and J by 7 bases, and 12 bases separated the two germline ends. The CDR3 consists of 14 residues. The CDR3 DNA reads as TGTGCCAGCAGCTTATTTTTTAGTGCGAATGAGCAGTTCTTC. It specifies CASSLFFSANEQFF.

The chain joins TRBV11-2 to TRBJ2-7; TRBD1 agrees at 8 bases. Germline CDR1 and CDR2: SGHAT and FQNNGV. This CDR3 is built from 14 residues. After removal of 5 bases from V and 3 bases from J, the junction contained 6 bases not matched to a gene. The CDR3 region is CASSRQGKDYEQYF. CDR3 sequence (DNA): TGTGCCAGCAGCCGACAGGGGAAGGACTACGAGCAGTACTTC. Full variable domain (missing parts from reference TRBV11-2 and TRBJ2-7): EAGVAQSPRYKIIEKRQSVAFWCNPISGHATLYWYQQILGQGPKLLIQFQNNGVVDDSQLPKDRFSAERLKGVDSTLKIQPAKLEDSAVYLCASSRQGKDYEQYFGPGTRLTVT.

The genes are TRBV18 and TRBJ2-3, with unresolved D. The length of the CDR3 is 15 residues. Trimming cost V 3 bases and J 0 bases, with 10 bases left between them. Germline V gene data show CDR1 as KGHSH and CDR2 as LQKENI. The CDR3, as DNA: TGTGCCAGCTCACCGGGATTCCCAAGCACAGATACGCAGTATTTT. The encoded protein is CASSPGFPSTDTQYF.

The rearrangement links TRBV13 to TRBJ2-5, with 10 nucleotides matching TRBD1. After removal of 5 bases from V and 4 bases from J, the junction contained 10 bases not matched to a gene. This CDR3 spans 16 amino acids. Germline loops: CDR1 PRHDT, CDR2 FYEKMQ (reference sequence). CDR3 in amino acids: CASSTPTGGGTETQYF. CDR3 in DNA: TGTGCCAGCAGCACCCCGACAGGGGGCGGTACAGAGACCCAGTACTTC.

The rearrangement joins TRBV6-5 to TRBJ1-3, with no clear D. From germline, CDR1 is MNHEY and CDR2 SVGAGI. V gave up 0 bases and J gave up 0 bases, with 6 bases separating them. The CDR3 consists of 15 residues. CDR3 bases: TGTGCCAGCAGTTACTCCCTAGCCTCTGGAAACACCATATATTTT. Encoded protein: CASSYSLASGNTIYF.

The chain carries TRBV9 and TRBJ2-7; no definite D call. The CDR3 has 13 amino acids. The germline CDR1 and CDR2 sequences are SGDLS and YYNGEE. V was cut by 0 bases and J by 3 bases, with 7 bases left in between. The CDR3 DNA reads TGTGCCAGCAGCGTAGGGCCAGTCTACGAGCAGTACTTC. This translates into CASSVGPVYEQYF.

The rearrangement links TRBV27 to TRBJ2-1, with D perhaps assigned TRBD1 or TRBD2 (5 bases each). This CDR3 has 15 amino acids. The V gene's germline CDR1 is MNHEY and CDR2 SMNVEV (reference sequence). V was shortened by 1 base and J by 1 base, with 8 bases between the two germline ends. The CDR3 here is CASSLWGRSYNEQFF. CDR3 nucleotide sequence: TGTGCCAGCAGTTTATGGGGGAGATCCTACAATGAGCAGTTCTTC.

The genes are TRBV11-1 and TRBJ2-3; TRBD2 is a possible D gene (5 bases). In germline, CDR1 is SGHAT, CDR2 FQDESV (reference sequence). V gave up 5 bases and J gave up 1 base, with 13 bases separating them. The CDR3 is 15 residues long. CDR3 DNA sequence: TGTGCCAGCAGCGGAGAAGGTAGCGGCACAGATACGCAGTATTTT. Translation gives CASSGEGSGTDTQYF.

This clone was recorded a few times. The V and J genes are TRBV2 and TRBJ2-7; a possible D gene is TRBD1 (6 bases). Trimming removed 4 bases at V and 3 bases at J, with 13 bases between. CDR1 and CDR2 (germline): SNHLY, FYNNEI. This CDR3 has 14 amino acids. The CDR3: CASSGVGARYEQYF. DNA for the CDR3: TGTGCCAGCAGTGGGGTGGGGGCACGCTACGAGCAGTACTTC.

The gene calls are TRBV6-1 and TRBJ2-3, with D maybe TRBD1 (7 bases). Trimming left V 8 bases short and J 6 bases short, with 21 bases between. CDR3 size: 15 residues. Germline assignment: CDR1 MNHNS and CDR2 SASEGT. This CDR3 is CASGESRTGGDTQYF. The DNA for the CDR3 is TGTGCCAGCGGGGAATCCCGGACAGGAGGGGATACGCAGTATTTT.

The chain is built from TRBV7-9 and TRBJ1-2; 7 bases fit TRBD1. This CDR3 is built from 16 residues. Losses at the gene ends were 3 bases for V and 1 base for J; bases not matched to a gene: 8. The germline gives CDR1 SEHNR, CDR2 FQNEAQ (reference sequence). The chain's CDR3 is CASSFLQGQINYGYTF. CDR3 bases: TGTGCCAGCAGCTTTTTGCAGGGACAGATTAACTATGGCTACACCTTC. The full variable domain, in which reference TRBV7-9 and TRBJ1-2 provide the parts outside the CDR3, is DTGVSQNPRHKITKRGQNVTFRCDPISEHNRLYWYRQTLGQGPEFLTYFQNEAQLEKSRLLSDRFSAERPKGSFSTLEIQRTEQGDSAMYLCASSFLQGQINYGYTFGSGTRLTVV.

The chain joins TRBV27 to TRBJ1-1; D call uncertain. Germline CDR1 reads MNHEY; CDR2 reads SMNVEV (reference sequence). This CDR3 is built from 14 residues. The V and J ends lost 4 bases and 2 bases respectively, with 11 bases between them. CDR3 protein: CASSSRTGNTEAFF. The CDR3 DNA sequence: TGTGCCAGCAGTTCCCGGACTGGCAACACTGAAGCTTTCTTT.